Listed below are T cell receptor beta chains from one sample, sequenced in a study of blood T cell repertoires in COVID-19. Sequencing used immunoSEQ multiplex PCR; TCRdb keeps in-frame clones, though not all of them. The table records about 270,000 clones, about four fifths of them present only once. The sample consisted of peripheral blood. The receptors derive from a woman in her 50s who had recovered from COVID-19. Each CDR3 is given with its conserved first and last residue. Fields, in order: D gene, J gene, V gene, clone size, CDR3 DNA, CDR3 protein. D genes are given only for firm matches. Size values are once, few and many counts, or a class for expanded clones, and some rows have none.

TRBD2 | TRBJ2-1 | TRBV4-2 | - | TGTGCCAGCAGCCCTTCTAGCGGCGAGGAGGATGAGCAGTTCTTC | CASSPSSGEEDEQFF
- | TRBJ1-2 | TRBV2 | - | TGTGCCAGCAGTGAGGGGGTGGGACAACTTAACTATGGCTACACCTTC | CASSEGVGQLNYGYTF
- | TRBJ2-1 | TRBV28 | - | TGTGGGCTAGAGGGTCGGTACAATGAGCAGTTCTTC | CGLEGRYNEQFF
- | TRBJ2-7 | TRBV5-1 | - | TGCGCCAGCAGCTTGGAGGGCAGGGTGCAATACGAGCAGTACTTC | CASSLEGRVQYEQYF
- | TRBJ2-7 | TRBV6-5 | - | TGTGCCAGCAGTTACGGCAGGGCCGGCGACGAGCAGTACTTC | CASSYGRAGDEQYF
TRBD2 | TRBJ2-1 | TRBV5-1 | - | TGCGCCAGCAGTTCCGGGACTAGCTACAATGAGCAGTTCTTC | CASSSGTSYNEQFF
TRBD1 | TRBJ1-2 | TRBV5-1 | - | TGCGCCAGCAGCTTTTCTGGAGGGGGCGACTATGGCTACACCTTC | CASSFSGGGDYGYTF
- | TRBJ2-5 | TRBV6-6 | - | TGTGCCAGCAGTACAACAGAGACCCAGTACTTC | CASSTTETQYF
TRBD1 | TRBJ1-2 | TRBV6-1 | few | TGTGCCAGCAGTGAAGGTCTAGGGGGCGGATGGGACTATGGCTACACCTTC | CASSEGLGGGWDYGYTF
- | TRBJ2-7 | TRBV6-6 | - | TGTGCCAGCAGCCCCACTCAACTCCAGGGCTACGAGCAGTACTTC | CASSPTQLQGYEQYF